The clone carrying this TCR beta chain is deemed medium-sized. These data are taken from a study of T-cell memory formation after mild COVID-19. This CDR3 has 14 residues. V lost 5 bases, J lost 4 bases, and 14 bases lay in between. CDR1 and CDR2 from the germline V gene are MNHEY and SVGAGI. TCRdb recomputed calls from the 5' RACE reads with MiXCR, one row per CDR3 protein. Of just under 5,000 distinct CDR3 sequences in the sample, around a quarter were seen once. The chain joins TRBV6-5 to TRBJ1-2; D remains unclear. The material sequenced was PBMCs or a T cell subset sorted from them (not recorded which). This clonotype was obtained from an adult who had mild COVID-19 (a few samples of this study predate the infection). Cell type and time point are not known. The CDR3 bases are TGTGCCAGCAGTCTCCTGAGTCCTTTCTATGGCTACACCTTC. Residues: CASSLLSPFYGYTF.